The 25 T cell receptor beta chains presented below share a single source sample, sequenced in a study of beta chain features in type 1 diabetes. Expressed TCRB transcripts were sequenced, since all the RNA that had been isolated was reverse transcribed. Some clones are missing from TCRdb's copy, which holds only in-frame ones; the method was immunoSEQ multiplex PCR. The sample lists some 220,000 clones; 11% were seen once. The specimen sequenced was central memory CD4+ T cells from blood. The receptors originated from a man between 18 and 29 years old in good health.

The chain joins TRBV2 to TRBJ2-4; D unresolved. CDR1 SNHLY and CDR2 FYNNEI come from the germline V gene. With 8 bases removed from V and 0 bases from J, the gap between germline ends came to 11 bases. The CDR3 extends over 14 amino acids. The CDR3 nucleotides are TGTGCCAGCGATCGAGAGATAGCCAAAAACATTCAGTACTTC. This gives the protein CASDREIAKNIQYF.

The chain employs TRBV29-1 and TRBJ1-2; 10 bases line up with TRBD1. The CDR3 totals 14 residues. Germline V gene sequence: CDR1 SQVTM, CDR2 ANQGSEA. The V segment lost 0 bases and the J segment 7 bases; nucleotides outside the gene matches: 5. The CDR3 DNA sequence: TGCAGCGTTGAAGAGTTTGGGGACAGGGGTGGCTACACCTTC. Protein sequence: CSVEEFGDRGGYTF.

This clone has a handful of counts. The V call is TRBV4-2, the J call TRBJ2-2, with no clear D. CDR1 and CDR2 (germline): LGHNA, YNFKEQ. The CDR3 extends over 16 amino acids. V dropped 0 bases and J dropped 1 base, with 9 bases sitting between them. CDR3 protein: CASSQEVRQNTGELFF. The CDR3 DNA sequence: TGTGCCAGCAGCCAAGAAGTTAGGCAGAACACCGGGGAGCTGTTTTTT.

This clone was detected only a few times. The rearrangement links TRBV14 to TRBJ2-3, with a tentative D call TRBD1 (5 bases). CDR3 length: 14 amino acids. The V end lost 6 bases, the J end lost 2 bases, and 12 bases lay between the germline ends. Germline lookup yields CDR1 SGHDN and CDR2 FVKESK. CDR3 DNA: TGTGCCAGCAGTCATGACAGTCCCACAGATACGCAGTATTTT. This translates into CASSHDSPTDTQYF.

This clone was observed a few times. The rearrangement links TRBV30 to TRBJ1-2; a possible D gene is TRBD1 (6 bases). Germline values: CDR1 GTSNPN, CDR2 SVGIG (reference sequence). The CDR3 covers 16 residues. Trimming shortened V by 4 bases and J by 4 bases, and 22 bases separated the two germline ends. The CDR3 bases are TGTGCCTGGATTGCTCCGGGACACCGTTTAGCCTATGGCTACACCTTC. Residues: CAWIAPGHRLAYGYTF. The variable domain in full, with the rest retrieved from reference TRBV30 and TRBJ1-2, is SQTIHQWPATLVQPVGSPLSLECTVEGTSNPNLYWYRQAAGRGLQLLFYSVGIGQISSEVPQNLSASRPQDRQFILSSKKLLLSDSGFYLCAWIAPGHRLAYGYTFGSGTRLTVV.

This clone was detected only a few times. The V and J genes are TRBV5-1 and TRBJ2-1, with 12 bases aligning to TRBD2. V shed 3 bases, J shed 6 bases, and the junction held 10 bases outside the gene matches. The CDR3 has 17 amino acids. Germline loops: CDR1 SGHRS, CDR2 YFSETQ. CDR3 DNA: TGCGCCAGCAGCTGGGGACTAGCGGGTATCACGATCAATGAGCAGTTCTTC. Amino acids: CASSWGLAGITINEQFF.

This clone was found a few times. This chain connects TRBV4-1 to TRBJ2-6; 7 positions match TRBD1. The length of the CDR3 is 18 residues. Germline V CDR1 and CDR2: MGHRA, YSYEKL. V trimming: 3 bases; J trimming: 0 bases; junction bases outside the gene matches: 8. CDR3 in amino acids: CASSQWTGVSSGANVLTF. The CDR3 DNA reads as TGCGCCAGCAGCCAGTGGACAGGTGTGTCCTCTGGGGCCAACGTCCTGACTTTC.

This clone was recorded a few times. V and J are TRBV5-8 and TRBJ1-4; no reliable D call. The V gene lost 3 bases and the J gene lost 4 bases, with 16 bases spanning the gap. The CDR3 spans 16 residues. The germline V gene has CDR1 SGHTS and CDR2 YDEGEE. CDR3 loop: CASSSDYGEYNEKLFF. CDR3 DNA: TGTGCCAGCAGCTCTGACTACGGGGAATATAATGAAAAACTGTTTTTT.

CDR3 sequence reads: CASGPQGDTQYF. The CDR3 DNA reads as TGTGCCAGCGGGCCCCAGGGAGATACGCAGTATTTT. The genes are TRBV2 and TRBJ2-3; D is perhaps TRBD1 (5 bases). The CDR3 sequence is 12 residues long. Trimming cost V 8 bases and J 5 bases, with 11 bases left between them. Germline values: CDR1 SNHLY, CDR2 FYNNEI.

This clone has ten or more counts. This chain joins TRBV4-3 and TRBJ2-5, with 11 bases aligning to TRBD1. The CDR3 spans 16 residues. Germline-derived CDR1 and CDR2 are LGHNA and YSLEER. V trimming: 4 bases; J trimming: 4 bases; junction bases outside the gene matches: 8. The CDR3 bases are TGCGCCAGCAGCCGAACTTCCGGGACAGGGGGAGAGACCCAGTACTTC. This codes for CASSRTSGTGGETQYF.

This clone appeared a few times. The rearrangement links TRBV5-4 to TRBJ2-1; 9 positions agree with TRBD1. The CDR3 loop spans 14 amino acids. CDR1 and CDR2 from the germline V gene are SGHNT and YYREEE (reference sequence). The V gene end was trimmed by 2 bases and the J gene end by 9 bases; junction bases not matched to a gene: 6. The CDR3 DNA reads as TGTGCCAGCAGCTTTCTACAGGGGGCTAGTGAGCAGTTCTTC. Translation: CASSFLQGASEQFF.

This clone came up many times. Other DNA sequences within the sample encode an identical CDR3. This rearrangement joins TRBV9 to TRBJ2-1; D is possibly TRBD1 or TRBD2 (6 bases each). This CDR3 comprises 13 residues. Germline V gene sequence: CDR1 SGDLS, CDR2 YYNGEE. The V gene lost 4 bases and the J gene lost 7 bases, with 12 bases spanning the gap. DNA of the CDR3: TGTGCCAGCAGCCTCGTAGGGGGGAATGAGCAGTTCTTC. Its translation: CASSLVGGNEQFF. The whole variable domain, filled in from reference TRBV9 and TRBJ2-1, reads DSGVTQTPKHLITATGQRVTLRCSPRSGDLSVYWYQQSLDQGLQFLIQYYNGEERAKGNILERFSAQQFPDLHSELNLSSLELGDSALYFCASSLVGGNEQFFGPGTRLTVL.

This clone was seen more than once but under ten times. The chain couples TRBV29-1 to TRBJ2-7; 11 nucleotides line up with TRBD2. Germline CDR1 SQVTM, CDR2 ANQGSEA. The CDR3 has 15 amino acids. The J segment lost 4 bases and the V segment lost 0 bases, leaving 5 bases of the junction unmatched. DNA for the CDR3: TGCAGCGTTGAAGAGGTAGCGGGAGGGATATACGAGCAGTACTTC. This codes for CSVEEVAGGIYEQYF.

The J gene is TRBJ2-5, the V gene TRBV29-1, with TRBD2 as a possible D gene (6 bases). Trimming removed 1 base from V and 5 bases from J, with 8 bases in between. The germline CDR1 and CDR2 sequences are SQVTM and ANQGSEA. This CDR3 contains 12 residues. CDR3 in amino acids: CSVEAGRETQYF. The CDR3 coding sequence is TGCAGCGTTGAAGCGGGGAGGGAGACCCAGTACTTC.

This clone was detected only once. The CDR3: CAWVGDSGNTIYF. For the CDR3, the DNA is TGTGCCTGGGTAGGGGACTCTGGAAACACCATATATTTT. The rearrangement uses TRBV30 and TRBJ1-3; a possible D gene is TRBD1 (5 bases). The germline V gene has CDR1 GTSNPN and CDR2 SVGIG (reference sequence). V was shortened by 5 bases and J by 0 bases, with 8 bases between the two germline ends. The CDR3 spans 13 residues.

This clone was picked up a small number of times. V gene TRBV5-4 combines with J gene TRBJ2-5, with a tentative D call TRBD2 (6 bases). CDR3 size: 11 residues. Germline values: CDR1 SGHNT, CDR2 YYREEE (reference sequence). The V and J ends lost 4 bases and 5 bases respectively, with 6 bases between them. CDR3 sequence reads: CASSGGETQYF. The CDR3 region has the DNA TGTGCCAGCAGCGGGGGGGAGACCCAGTACTTC.

The chain couples TRBV18 to TRBJ2-6; D gene uncertain. V was shortened by 1 base and J by 3 bases, with 16 bases between the two germline ends. The length of the CDR3 is 18 residues. The germline V gene encodes CDR1 KGHSH and CDR2 LQKENI. The CDR3 sequence: CASSPQWVGLDGANVLTF. CDR3 nucleotide sequence: TGTGCCAGCTCACCACAATGGGTTGGTTTAGATGGGGCCAACGTCCTGACTTTC.

The chain recombines TRBV30 with TRBJ2-7; 10 bases map to TRBD2. V trimming: 0 bases; J trimming: 4 bases; junction bases outside the gene matches: 6. CDR3 size: 15 residues. Germline V gene data show CDR1 as GTSNPN and CDR2 as SVGIG (reference sequence). The CDR3 is CAWSVLLAGDYEQYF. For the CDR3, the DNA is TGTGCCTGGAGTGTACTTCTAGCGGGAGATTACGAGCAGTACTTC.

This clone was counted between two and nine times. V gene TRBV7-2 combines with J gene TRBJ2-2, with 7 bases lining up with TRBD2. The CDR3 extends over 13 amino acids. CDR1 and CDR2 from the germline V gene are SGHTA and FQGNSA. The J segment lost 15 bases and the V segment lost 5 bases, leaving 12 bases of the junction unmatched. This CDR3 reads CASSPGELAWMFF. The CDR3 DNA follows: TGTGCCAGCAGCCCCGGTGAACTAGCGTGGATGTTTTTT.

This clone was counted ten times or more. Additional DNA sequences in this sample encode the identical CDR3. The V call is TRBV12-5, the J call TRBJ2-1; 10 positions agree with TRBD2. The CDR3 is made up of 15 amino acids. Germline lookup yields CDR1 LGHNT and CDR2 FRNRAP. Trimming took 1 base from V and 7 from J; bases not matched to a gene: 4. The CDR3 sequence is CASGLGGLAKNEQFF. DNA for the CDR3: TGTGCTAGTGGTTTGGGGGGACTAGCGAAGAATGAGCAGTTCTTC.

V and J are TRBV30 and TRBJ2-7; 9 positions match TRBD1. Germline CDR1 reads GTSNPN; CDR2 reads SVGIG (reference sequence). J lost 4 bases, V lost 7 bases, and 5 bases had no gene match. CDR3 length: 12 residues. CDR3 coding DNA: TGTGCCTCGGGGACAGGGTCTTACGAGCAGTACTTC. This sequence encodes CASGTGSYEQYF.

This clone has more than one count but fewer than ten. The chain uses TRBV5-6 and TRBJ2-1, with TRBD2 matching 9 bases. This CDR3 region has 16 residues. Trimming removed 4 bases from V and 7 bases from J; junction bases left unmatched: 12. CDR1 is SGHDT, CDR2 YYEEEE, per germline. CDR3 sequence: CASSAKLGLAGNEQFF. In DNA form, the CDR3 reads TGTGCCAGCAGCGCTAAATTGGGACTAGCCGGAAATGAGCAGTTCTTC.

The rearrangement joins TRBV5-1 to TRBJ2-7; the match to TRBD2 covers 8 bases. Germline CDR1 and CDR2: SGHRS and YFSETQ. The CDR3 loop spans 15 amino acids. V dropped 1 base and J dropped 0; count of bases not matched to a gene: 3. The CDR3, as DNA: TGCGCCAGCAGCTTGCGAAGCGGGAGCTCCTACGAGCAGTACTTC. This sequence encodes CASSLRSGSSYEQYF.

The chain is built from TRBV29-1 and TRBJ2-7, with D unresolved. Deletions cut 5 bases from V and 5 bases from J, with 13 bases between. The CDR3 is 12 amino acids. Germline V CDR1 and CDR2: SQVTM, ANQGSEA. This CDR3 reads CSVTRASNEQYF. DNA for the CDR3: TGCAGCGTTACTCGGGCGAGTAACGAGCAGTACTTC.

The chain combines TRBV14 with TRBJ2-3; 7 bases line up with TRBD2. The junction had 12 bases not matched to a gene; V was cut back by 4 bases and J by 8 bases. Germline loops: CDR1 SGHDN, CDR2 FVKESK. The CDR3 has 15 residues. DNA of the CDR3: TGTGCCAGCAGCCCCCTCGGACTAGGTGGGGGTACGCAGTATTTT. This sequence encodes CASSPLGLGGGTQYF.